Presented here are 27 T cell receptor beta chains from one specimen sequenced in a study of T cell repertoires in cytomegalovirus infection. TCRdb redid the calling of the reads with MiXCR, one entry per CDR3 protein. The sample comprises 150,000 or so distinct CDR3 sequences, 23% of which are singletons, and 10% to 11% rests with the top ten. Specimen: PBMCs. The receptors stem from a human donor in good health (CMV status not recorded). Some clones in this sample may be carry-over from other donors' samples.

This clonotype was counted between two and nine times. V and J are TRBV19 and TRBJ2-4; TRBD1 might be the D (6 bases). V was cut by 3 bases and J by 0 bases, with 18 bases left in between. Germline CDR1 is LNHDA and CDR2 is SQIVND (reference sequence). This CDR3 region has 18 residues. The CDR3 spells CASSIFLGQTIAKNIQYF. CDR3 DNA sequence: TGTGCCAGTAGTATTTTTCTCGGACAGACCATAGCCAAAAACATTCAGTACTTC.

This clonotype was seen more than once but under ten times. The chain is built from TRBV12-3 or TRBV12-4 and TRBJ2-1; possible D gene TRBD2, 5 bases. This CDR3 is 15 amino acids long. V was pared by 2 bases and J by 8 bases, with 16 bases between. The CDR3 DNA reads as TGTGCCAGCAGTTTAACTAGTGGTCCTTACGATGAGCAGTTCTTC. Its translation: CASSLTSGPYDEQFF.

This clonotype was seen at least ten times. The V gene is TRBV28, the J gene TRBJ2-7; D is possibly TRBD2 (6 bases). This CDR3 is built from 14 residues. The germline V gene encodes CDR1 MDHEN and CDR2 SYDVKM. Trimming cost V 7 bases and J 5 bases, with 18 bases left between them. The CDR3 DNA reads TGTGCCAGCAATGTCTGGGGGAGGTTCGACGAGCAGTACTTC. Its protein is CASNVWGRFDEQYF.

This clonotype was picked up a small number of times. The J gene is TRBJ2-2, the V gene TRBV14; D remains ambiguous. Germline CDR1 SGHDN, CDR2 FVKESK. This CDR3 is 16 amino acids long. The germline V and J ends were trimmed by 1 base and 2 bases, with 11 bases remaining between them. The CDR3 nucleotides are TGTGCCAGCAGCCAAGTAGGAACACCTAACACCGGGGAGCTGTTTTTT. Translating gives CASSQVGTPNTGELFF.

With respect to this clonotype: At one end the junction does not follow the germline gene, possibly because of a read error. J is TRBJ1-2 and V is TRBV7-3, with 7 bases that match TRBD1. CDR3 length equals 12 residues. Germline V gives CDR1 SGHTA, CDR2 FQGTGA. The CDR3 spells CASSLDRWGYTF. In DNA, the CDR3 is TGTGCCAGCAGCCTGGACAGGTGGGGCTACACCTTT.

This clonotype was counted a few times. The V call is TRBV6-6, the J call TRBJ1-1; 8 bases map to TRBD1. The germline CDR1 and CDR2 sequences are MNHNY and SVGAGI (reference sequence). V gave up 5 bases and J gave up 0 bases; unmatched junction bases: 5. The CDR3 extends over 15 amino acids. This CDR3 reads CASSGPDRVNTEAFF. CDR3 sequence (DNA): TGTGCCAGCAGTGGCCCGGACAGGGTGAACACTGAAGCTTTCTTT.

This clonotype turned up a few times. The CDR3 reads CASSERSNLRTDTQYF. CDR3 DNA: TGTGCCAGCAGTGAAAGGTCAAACCTTCGCACAGATACGCAGTATTTT. The chain recombines TRBV6-1 with TRBJ2-3; D ambiguous. This CDR3 is 16 amino acids long. CDR1 and CDR2 from the germline V gene are MNHNS and SASEGT. V was trimmed by 2 bases and J by 1 base, leaving 13 bases between them.

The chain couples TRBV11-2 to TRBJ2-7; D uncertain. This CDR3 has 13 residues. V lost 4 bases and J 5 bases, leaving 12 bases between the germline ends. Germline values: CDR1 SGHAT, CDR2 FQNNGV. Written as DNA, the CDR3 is TGTGCCAGCAGCTCCCTGAGAAAGGACGAGCAGTACTTC. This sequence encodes CASSSLRKDEQYF.

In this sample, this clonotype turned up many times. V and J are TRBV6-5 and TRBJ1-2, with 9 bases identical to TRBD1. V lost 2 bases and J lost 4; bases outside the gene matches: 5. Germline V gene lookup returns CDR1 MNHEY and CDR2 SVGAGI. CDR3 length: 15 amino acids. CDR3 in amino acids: CASSYRGQGSYGYTF. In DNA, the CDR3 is TGTGCCAGCAGTTACAGGGGACAGGGCAGCTATGGCTACACCTTC.

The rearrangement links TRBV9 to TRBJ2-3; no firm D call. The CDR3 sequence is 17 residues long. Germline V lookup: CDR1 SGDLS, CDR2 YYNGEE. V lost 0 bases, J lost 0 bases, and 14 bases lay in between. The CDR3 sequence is CASSVGGASPSTDTQYF. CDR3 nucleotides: TGTGCCAGCAGCGTAGGTGGAGCGAGTCCTAGCACAGATACGCAGTATTTT. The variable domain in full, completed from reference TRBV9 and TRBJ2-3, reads DSGVTQTPKHLITATGQRVTLRCSPRSGDLSVYWYQQSLDQGLQFLIQYYNGEERAKGNILERFSAQQFPDLHSELNLSSLELGDSALYFCASSVGGASPSTDTQYFGPGTRLTVL.

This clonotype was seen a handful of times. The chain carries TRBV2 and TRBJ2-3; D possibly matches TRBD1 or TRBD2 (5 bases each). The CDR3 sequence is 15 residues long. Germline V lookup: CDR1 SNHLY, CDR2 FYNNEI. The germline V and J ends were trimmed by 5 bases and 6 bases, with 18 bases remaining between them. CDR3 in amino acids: CASSRRDGSRDTQYF. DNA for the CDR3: TGTGCCAGCAGTCGACGGGACGGCTCACGGGATACGCAGTATTTT.

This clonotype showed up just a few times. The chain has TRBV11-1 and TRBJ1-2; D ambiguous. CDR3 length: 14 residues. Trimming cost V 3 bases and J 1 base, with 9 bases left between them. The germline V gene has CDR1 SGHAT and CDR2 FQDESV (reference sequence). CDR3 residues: CASSFGRSNYGYTF. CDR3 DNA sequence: TGTGCCAGCAGCTTCGGAAGAAGTAACTATGGCTACACCTTC.

CDR3 amino acids: CASPGQGGHGYTF. CDR3 bases: TGTGCCAGTCCGGGACAGGGCGGACATGGCTACACCTTC. The genes are TRBV2 and TRBJ1-2, with 9 bases aligning to TRBD1. Germline assignment: CDR1 SNHLY and CDR2 FYNNEI. The CDR3 loop spans 13 amino acids. Trimming removed 9 bases from V and 6 bases from J; junction bases left unmatched: 8.

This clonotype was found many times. In DNA, the CDR3 is TGTGCCAGCAGCTTAGGACAGGGGGCGGCTGGAAACACCATATATTTT. Amino acids: CASSLGQGAAGNTIYF. This rearrangement joins TRBV7-2 to TRBJ1-3; TRBD1 matches at 10 bases. The CDR3 runs to 16 residues. Germline V gives CDR1 SGHTA, CDR2 FQGNSA. Trimming removed 1 base from V and 2 bases from J; junction bases left unmatched: 2.

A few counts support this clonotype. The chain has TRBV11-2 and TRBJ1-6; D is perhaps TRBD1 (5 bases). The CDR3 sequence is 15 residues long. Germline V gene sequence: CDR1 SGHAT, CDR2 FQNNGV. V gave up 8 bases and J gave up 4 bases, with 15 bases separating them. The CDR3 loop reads CASQRARTYNSPLHF. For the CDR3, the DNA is TGTGCCAGCCAACGCGCCCGGACATATAATTCACCCCTCCACTTT. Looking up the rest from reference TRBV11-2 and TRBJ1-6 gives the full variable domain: EAGVAQSPRYKIIEKRQSVAFWCNPISGHATLYWYQQILGQGPKLLIQFQNNGVVDDSQLPKDRFSAERLKGVDSTLKIQPAKLEDSAVYLCASQRARTYNSPLHFGNGTRLTVT.

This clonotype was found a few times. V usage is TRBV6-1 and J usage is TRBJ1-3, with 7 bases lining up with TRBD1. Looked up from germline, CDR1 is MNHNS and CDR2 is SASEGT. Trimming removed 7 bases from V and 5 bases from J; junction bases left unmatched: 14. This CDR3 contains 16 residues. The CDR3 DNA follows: TGTGCCAGCAACCCTGTTGCCGGGACAGAAAGAAACACCATATATTTT. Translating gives CASNPVAGTERNTIYF.

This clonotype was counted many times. The DNA of the CDR3 is TGTGCCAGCAGTTCTTGGACAGGGGGCACAGATACGCAGTATTTT. This sequence encodes CASSSWTGGTDTQYF. V usage is TRBV12-3 or TRBV12-4 and J usage is TRBJ2-3, with 9 bases aligning to TRBD1. CDR3 length equals 15 residues. The junction had 3 bases not matched to a gene; V was cut back by 4 bases and J by 1 base.

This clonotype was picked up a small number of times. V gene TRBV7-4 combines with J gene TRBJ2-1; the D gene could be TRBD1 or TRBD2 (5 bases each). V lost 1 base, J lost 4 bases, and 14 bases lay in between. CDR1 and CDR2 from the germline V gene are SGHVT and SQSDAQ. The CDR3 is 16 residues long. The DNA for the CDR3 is TGTGCCAGCAGCTTAGGGGGGAACGGCCCTTACAATGAGCAGTTCTTC. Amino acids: CASSLGGNGPYNEQFF. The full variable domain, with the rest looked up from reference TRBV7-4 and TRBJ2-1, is GAGVSQSPRYKVAKRGRDVALRCDSISGHVTLYWYRQTLGQGSEVLTYSQSDAQRDKSGRPSGRFSAERPERSVSTLKIQRTEQGDSAVYLCASSLGGNGPYNEQFFGPGTRLTVL.

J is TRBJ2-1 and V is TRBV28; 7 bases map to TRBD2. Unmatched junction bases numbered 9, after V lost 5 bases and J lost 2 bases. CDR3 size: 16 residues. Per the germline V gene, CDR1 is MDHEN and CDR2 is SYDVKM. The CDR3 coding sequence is TGTGCCAGCAGTCGTCGCGGGAGAGACCCCTACAATGAGCAGTTCTTC. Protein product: CASSRRGRDPYNEQFF.

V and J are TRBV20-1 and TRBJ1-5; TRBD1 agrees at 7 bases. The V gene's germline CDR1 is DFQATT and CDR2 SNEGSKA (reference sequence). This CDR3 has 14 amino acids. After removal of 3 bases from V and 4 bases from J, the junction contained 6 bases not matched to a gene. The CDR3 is CSARFQGGNQPQHF. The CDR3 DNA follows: TGCAGTGCTAGGTTCCAGGGGGGGAATCAGCCCCAGCATTTT.

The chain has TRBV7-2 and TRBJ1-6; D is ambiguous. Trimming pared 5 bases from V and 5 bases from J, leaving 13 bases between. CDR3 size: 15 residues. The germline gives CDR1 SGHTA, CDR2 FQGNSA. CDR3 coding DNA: TGTGCCAGCAGCCCCCGCGGGTACAATAATTCACCCCTCCACTTT. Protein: CASSPRGYNNSPLHF.

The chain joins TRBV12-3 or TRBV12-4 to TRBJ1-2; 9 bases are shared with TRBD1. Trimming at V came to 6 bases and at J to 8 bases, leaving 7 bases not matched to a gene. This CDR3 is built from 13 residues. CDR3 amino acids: CASRRGTGMGYTF. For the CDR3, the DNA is TGTGCCAGCAGAAGAGGGACAGGGATGGGCTACACCTTC.

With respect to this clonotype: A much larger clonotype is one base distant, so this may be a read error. The CDR3 DNA is TGTGCCACCGGAGAGACCAAGTACTTC. As protein: CATGETKYF. This sequence joins TRBV7-2 and TRBJ2-5; D gene ambiguous. In germline, CDR1 is SGHTA, CDR2 FQGNSA. There are 9 residues in the CDR3.

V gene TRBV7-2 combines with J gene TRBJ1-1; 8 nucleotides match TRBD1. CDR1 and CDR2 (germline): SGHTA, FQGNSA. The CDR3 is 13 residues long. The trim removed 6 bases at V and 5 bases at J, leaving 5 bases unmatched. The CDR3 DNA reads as TGTGCCAGCAGAAAATACAGGGGGACTGAAGCTTTCTTT. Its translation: CASRKYRGTEAFF.

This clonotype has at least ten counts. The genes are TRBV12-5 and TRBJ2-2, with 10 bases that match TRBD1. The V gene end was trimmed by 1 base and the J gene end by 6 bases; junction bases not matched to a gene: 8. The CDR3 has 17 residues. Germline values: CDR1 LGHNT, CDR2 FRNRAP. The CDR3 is CASGLDPGGTGAGELFF. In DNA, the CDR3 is TGTGCTAGTGGTTTGGACCCTGGGGGGACAGGGGCCGGGGAGCTGTTTTTT.

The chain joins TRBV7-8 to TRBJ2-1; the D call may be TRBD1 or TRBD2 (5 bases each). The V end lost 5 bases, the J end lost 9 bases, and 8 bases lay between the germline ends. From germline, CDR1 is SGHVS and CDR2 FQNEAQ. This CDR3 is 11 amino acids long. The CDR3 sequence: CASSGTGEQFF. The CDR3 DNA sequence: TGTGCCAGCAGCGGGACCGGTGAGCAGTTCTTC.

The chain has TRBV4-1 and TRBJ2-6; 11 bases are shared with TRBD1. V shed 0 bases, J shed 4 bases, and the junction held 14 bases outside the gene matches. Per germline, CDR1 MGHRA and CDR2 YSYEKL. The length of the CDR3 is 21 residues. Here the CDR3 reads CASSQDLRTGGPLSGANVLTF. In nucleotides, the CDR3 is TGCGCCAGCAGCCAAGATCTTCGGACAGGGGGCCCTTTGAGCGGGGCCAACGTCCTGACTTTC.